Listed here is a single T cell receptor beta chain. Repertoires were generated with immunoSEQ multiplex PCR, while TCRdb's copy carries only in-frame clones and drops some. Among around 50,000 clones, about nine tenths were seen once, and the ten largest hold 3.6%. This record belongs to a study of identifying expanded T cells in peripheral blood. During the collection period, no donor immune events like infections were recorded. The V gene end was trimmed by 3 bases and the J gene end by 4 bases; junction bases not matched to a gene: 3. Germline CDR1 and CDR2: SNHLY and FYNNEI. CDR3 size: 14 residues.

What was sequenced was blood. This chain uses TRBV2 with TRBJ2-1, with 7 nucleotides matching TRBD1. The receptor comes from a person aged 18 to 75 in good health. DNA for the CDR3: TGTGCCAGCAGTGAGACAGGGAATTACAATGAGCAGTTCTTC. Translated, it gives CASSETGNYNEQFF.